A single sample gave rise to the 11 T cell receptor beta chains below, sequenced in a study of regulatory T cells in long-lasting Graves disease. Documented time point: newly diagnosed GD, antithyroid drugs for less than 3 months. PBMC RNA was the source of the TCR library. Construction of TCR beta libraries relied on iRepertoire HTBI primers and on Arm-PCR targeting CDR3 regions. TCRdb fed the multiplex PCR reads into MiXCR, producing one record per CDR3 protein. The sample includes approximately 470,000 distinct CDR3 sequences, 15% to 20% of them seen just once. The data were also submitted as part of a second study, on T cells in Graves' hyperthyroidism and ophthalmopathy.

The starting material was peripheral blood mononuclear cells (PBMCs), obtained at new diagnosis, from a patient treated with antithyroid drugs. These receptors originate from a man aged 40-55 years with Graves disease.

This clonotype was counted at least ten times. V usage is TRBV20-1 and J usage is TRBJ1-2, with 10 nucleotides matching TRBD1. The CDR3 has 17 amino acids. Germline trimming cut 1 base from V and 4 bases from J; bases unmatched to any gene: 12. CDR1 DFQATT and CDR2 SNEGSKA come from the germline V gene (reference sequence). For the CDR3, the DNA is TGCAGTGCTAGAGGGGACAGGGGCCAACCTTGGGGCTATGGCTACACCTTC. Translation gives CSARGDRGQPWGYGYTF.

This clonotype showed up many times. The CDR3: CASRQLGEQYF. The CDR3 nucleotides read TGTGCCAGCAGACAGCTGGGAGAGCAGTACTTC. J is TRBJ2-7 and V is TRBV6-2 or TRBV6-3; D is ambiguous. The V and J ends lost 6 bases and 7 bases respectively, with 10 bases between them. This CDR3 is 11 amino acids long. CDR1 is MNHEY and CDR2 is SVGEGT in the germline V gene.

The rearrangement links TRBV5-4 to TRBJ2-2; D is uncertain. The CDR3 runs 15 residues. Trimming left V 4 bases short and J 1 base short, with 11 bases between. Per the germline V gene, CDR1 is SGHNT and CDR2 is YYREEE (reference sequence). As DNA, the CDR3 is TGTGCCAGCAGCCTAGGCAGTCGGAACACCGGGGAGCTGTTTTTT. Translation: CASSLGSRNTGELFF.

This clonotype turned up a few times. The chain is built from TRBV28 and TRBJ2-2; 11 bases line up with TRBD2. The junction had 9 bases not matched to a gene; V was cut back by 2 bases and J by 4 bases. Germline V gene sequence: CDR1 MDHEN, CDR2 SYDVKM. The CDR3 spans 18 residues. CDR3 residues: CASSLGDLAGGVTGELFF. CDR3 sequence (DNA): TGTGCCAGCAGTTTAGGGGACCTAGCGGGAGGCGTCACCGGGGAGCTGTTTTTT.

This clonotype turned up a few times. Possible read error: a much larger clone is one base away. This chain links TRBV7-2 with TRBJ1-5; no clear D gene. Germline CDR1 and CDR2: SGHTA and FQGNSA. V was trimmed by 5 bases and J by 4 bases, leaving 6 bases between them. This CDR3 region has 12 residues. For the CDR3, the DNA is TGTGCCAGCAGCGTGGGGAATCAGCCCCAGCATTTT. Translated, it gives CASSVGNQPQHF. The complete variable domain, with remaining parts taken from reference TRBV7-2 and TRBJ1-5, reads GAGVSQSPSNKVTEKGKDVELRCDPISGHTALYWYRQSLGQGLEFLIYFQGNSAPDKSGLPSDRFSAERTGGSVSTLTIQRTQQEDSAVYLCASSVGNQPQHFGDGTRLSIL.

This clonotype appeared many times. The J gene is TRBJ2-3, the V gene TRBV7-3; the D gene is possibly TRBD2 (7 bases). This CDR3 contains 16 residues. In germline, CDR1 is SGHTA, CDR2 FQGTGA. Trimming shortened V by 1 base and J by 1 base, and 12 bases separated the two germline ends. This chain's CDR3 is CASSLSGGPGTDTQYF. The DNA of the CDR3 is TGTGCCAGCAGCTTAAGCGGGGGCCCTGGCACAGATACGCAGTATTTT. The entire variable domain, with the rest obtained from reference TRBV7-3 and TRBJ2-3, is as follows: GAGVSQTPSNKVTEKGKYVELRCDPISGHTALYWYRQSLGQGPEFLIYFQGTGAADDSGLPNDRFFAVRPEGSVSTLKIQRTERGDSAVYLCASSLSGGPGTDTQYFGPGTRLTVL.

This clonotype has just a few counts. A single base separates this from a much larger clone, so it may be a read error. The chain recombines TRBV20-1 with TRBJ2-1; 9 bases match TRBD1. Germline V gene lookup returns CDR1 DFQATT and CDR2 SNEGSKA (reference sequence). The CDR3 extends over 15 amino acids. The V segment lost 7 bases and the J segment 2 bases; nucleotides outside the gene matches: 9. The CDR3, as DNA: TGCAGTGTATACCCCGGGACAGGGCCCTACAATGAGCAGTTCTTC. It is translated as CSVYPGTGPYNEQFF.

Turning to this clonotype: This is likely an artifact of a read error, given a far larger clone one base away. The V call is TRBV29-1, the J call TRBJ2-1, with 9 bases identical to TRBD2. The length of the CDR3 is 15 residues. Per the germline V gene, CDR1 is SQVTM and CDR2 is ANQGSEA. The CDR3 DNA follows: TGCAGCGCCCCCATAGCGGGAGTCTCCTACGATGAGCAGTTCTTC. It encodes CSAPIAGVSYDEQFF.

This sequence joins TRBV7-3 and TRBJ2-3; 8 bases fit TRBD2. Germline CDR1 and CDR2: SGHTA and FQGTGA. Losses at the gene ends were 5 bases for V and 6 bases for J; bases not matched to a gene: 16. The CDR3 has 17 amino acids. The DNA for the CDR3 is TGTGCCAGCAGCCCCGCGCCCAGCGGGAGCCATGTGGATACGCAGTATTTT. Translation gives CASSPAPSGSHVDTQYF.

The CDR3 sequence is CASSPPGHGLETQYF. CDR3 in DNA: TGTGCCAGCAGCCCCCCGGGACATGGTCTAGAGACCCAGTACTTC. The V call is TRBV7-2, the J call TRBJ2-5; a possible D gene is TRBD1 (6 bases). Trimming left V 5 bases short and J 4 bases short, with 17 bases between. This CDR3 contains 15 residues. Germline values: CDR1 SGHTA, CDR2 FQGNSA.

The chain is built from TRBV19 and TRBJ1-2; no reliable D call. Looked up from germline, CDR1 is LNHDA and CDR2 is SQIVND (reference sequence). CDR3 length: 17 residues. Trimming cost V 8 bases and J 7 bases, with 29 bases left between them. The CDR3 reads CASHVSAGNQKLRGYTF. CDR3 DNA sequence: TGTGCCAGTCATGTCTCGGCCGGGAACCAAAAACTCCGTGGCTACACCTTC.